This T cell receptor beta chain was retrieved from a study of T-cell reconstitution after alpha-beta-depleted transplantation in children. Per the germline V gene, CDR1 is MNHEY and CDR2 is SVGAGI. With V trimmed by 0 bases and J by 7 bases, 14 bases remained unmatched. This CDR3 spans 17 amino acids. Preparation of the TCRbeta library used unique molecular identifiers. Each CDR3 protein gets one entry after TCRdb re-called the PCR reads with MiXCR. The sample includes around 250,000 distinct CDR3 sequences, nearly 10% of them seen just once. This clonotype has more than one count but fewer than ten. This clonotype was sampled from a human donor who donated a stem cell graft to a child with SCID. The chain combines TRBV6-5 with TRBJ2-7; 8 nucleotides match TRBD2. This specimen was PBMCs from the stem cell graft donor, taken from the stem cell graft. The CDR3 DNA is TGTGCCAGCAGTTACTCGTCTCCTCGCGGGGGGCCGGGAGAGCAGTACTTC. This sequence encodes CASSYSSPRGGPGEQYF.